The next 20 T cell receptor beta chains were all read from a single sample in a study of CD8+ T cells in alopecia areata. Treatment specified: oral pan-JAK inhibitor, 5-10 mg twice daily. Reverse transcribed after extraction, RNA yielded cDNA as the sequencing template. Method: immunoSEQ multiplex PCR; TCRdb's copy keeps in-frame clones and lacks some. The sample records about 210,000 clones, roughly 56% being singletons. Sequences were derived from CD4+ T cells sorted from blood, sampled at week 4, from a patient treated with tofacitinib. Receptor source: a human donor with alopecia areata.

The chain has TRBV7-2 and TRBJ1-1; 9 bases line up with TRBD1. The length of the CDR3 is 13 residues. J lost 11 bases, V lost 1 base, and 5 bases had no gene match. Germline-derived CDR1 and CDR2 are SGHTA and FQGNSA. In DNA form, the CDR3 reads TGTGCCAGCAGCTTAGGGACAGGGGATACCGCTTTCTTT. Its translation: CASSLGTGDTAFF.

The chain carries TRBV4-3 and TRBJ2-7; D could derive from TRBD1 or TRBD2 (5 bases each). CDR3 size: 17 residues. The V gene's germline CDR1 is LGHNA and CDR2 YSLEER. Trimming stripped 1 base from V and 1 base from J, with 17 bases between. CDR3 protein: CASSQVASAGRSYEQYF. The CDR3 nucleotides read TGCGCCAGCAGCCAAGTGGCATCGGCAGGGAGATCCTACGAGCAGTACTTC.

This clone was found a few times. The chain recombines TRBV7-8 with TRBJ1-1; TRBD1 matches 7 bases. Trimming at V came to 5 bases and at J to 9 bases, leaving 9 bases not matched to a gene. CDR3 length: 13 residues. From germline, CDR1 is SGHVS and CDR2 FQNEAQ. CDR3 amino acids: CASSTRQGGKAFF. CDR3 bases: TGTGCCAGCAGCACCCGACAGGGAGGGAAAGCTTTCTTT.

This chain joins TRBV5-4 and TRBJ1-1; tentatively, D is TRBD1 (6 bases). V was pared by 4 bases and J by 11 bases, with 21 bases between. The germline CDR1 and CDR2 sequences are SGHNT and YYREEE (reference sequence). The CDR3 spans 14 residues. The CDR3, as DNA: TGTGCCAGCAGCCAAGGGGGGATTGGAAGGAAGGCTTTCTTT. Translated, it gives CASSQGGIGRKAFF.

This clone was seen a few times. V usage is TRBV7-9 and J usage is TRBJ1-2; the match to TRBD1 covers 8 bases. The V gene's germline CDR1 is SEHNR and CDR2 FQNEAQ (reference sequence). The CDR3 has 13 residues. V dropped 5 bases and J dropped 3; count of bases not matched to a gene: 2. The CDR3 here is CASSPGQDYGYTF. The CDR3 DNA reads as TGTGCCAGCAGCCCGGGACAGGACTATGGCTACACCTTC. Complete variable domain (other parts from reference TRBV7-9 and TRBJ1-2): DTGVSQNPRHKITKRGQNVTFRCDPISEHNRLYWYRQTLGQGPEFLTYFQNEAQLEKSRLLSDRFSAERPKGSFSTLEIQRTEQGDSAMYLCASSPGQDYGYTFGSGTRLTVV.

The chain couples TRBV5-1 to TRBJ2-3; perhaps D is TRBD1 or TRBD2 (5 bases each). The V gene lost 0 bases and the J gene lost 0 bases, with 11 bases spanning the gap. CDR3 size: 16 residues. The germline V gene encodes CDR1 SGHRS and CDR2 YFSETQ. Here the CDR3 DNA reads TGCGCCAGCAGCTTGGTTGGGGGATCTAGCACAGATACGCAGTATTTT. It codes for CASSLVGGSSTDTQYF.

Only a few counts were recorded for this clone. In DNA, the CDR3 is TGCAGCGTTAGTAAGGGCACGGAGACCCAGTACTTC. It is translated as CSVSKGTETQYF. The chain uses TRBV29-1 and TRBJ2-5; D unresolved. CDR1 SQVTM and CDR2 ANQGSEA come from the germline V gene. The ends were cut back, 5 bases at V and 5 bases at J, with 12 bases in the middle. This CDR3 spans 12 amino acids. The whole variable domain, remainder taken from reference TRBV29-1 and TRBJ2-5, is SAVISQKPSRDICQRGTSLTIQCQVDSQVTMMFWYRQQPGQSLTLIATANQGSEATYESGFVIDKFPISRPNLTFSTLTVSNMSPEDSSIYLCSVSKGTETQYFGPGTRLLVL.

This sequence joins TRBV29-1 and TRBJ1-1; D might be TRBD1 (6 bases). Trimming shortened V by 0 bases and J by 6 bases, and 11 bases separated the two germline ends. This CDR3 spans 13 amino acids. CDR1 SQVTM and CDR2 ANQGSEA come from the germline V gene. For the CDR3, the DNA is TGCAGCGTTGAAGAGCAGGGGAGGGCTGAAGCTTTCTTT. Amino acid sequence: CSVEEQGRAEAFF.

This clone was counted a few times. The rearrangement links TRBV15 to TRBJ2-5; weak D call: TRBD1 (6 bases). Germline CDR1 and CDR2: LNHNV and YYDKDF (reference sequence). V shed 1 base and J shed 3 bases, with 9 bases lying between them. The CDR3 covers 14 residues. CDR3 sequence reads: CATSRGTAEETQYF. The CDR3 DNA sequence: TGTGCCACCAGCAGAGGGACAGCCGAAGAGACCCAGTACTTC.

This rearrangement joins TRBV23-1 to TRBJ2-1, with D perhaps given as TRBD1 or TRBD2 (6 bases each). TRBV23-1 is treated as an ORF (open reading frame) with a function not yet certain. CDR3 length: 12 residues. The ends were cut back, 11 bases at V and 5 bases at J, with 13 bases in the middle. CDR3 sequence reads: CAWRDTNNEQFF. In DNA form, the CDR3 reads TGCGCCTGGAGGGACACCAACAATGAGCAGTTCTTC.

The V call is TRBV18, the J call TRBJ1-1; D is ambiguous. V lost 3 bases and J lost 1, with 6 bases in between. Germline lookup yields CDR1 KGHSH and CDR2 LQKENI. CDR3 length: 13 residues. Here the CDR3 reads CASSPVQNTEAFF. CDR3 nucleotides: TGTGCCAGCTCACCTGTTCAGAACACTGAAGCTTTCTTT.

This clone was seen more than once but under ten times. This chain connects TRBV30 to TRBJ1-5; D is undetermined. Trimming removed 1 base from V and 2 bases from J, with 6 bases in between. Germline CDR1 and CDR2: GTSNPN and SVGIG (reference sequence). The CDR3 has 13 amino acids. This chain's CDR3 is CAWSEVGNQPQHF. DNA for the CDR3: TGTGCCTGGAGTGAGGTAGGCAATCAGCCCCAGCATTTT.

The J gene is TRBJ1-2, the V gene TRBV11-2; D call uncertain. Trimming removed 5 bases from V and 2 bases from J, with 15 bases in between. The V gene's germline CDR1 is SGHAT and CDR2 FQNNGV. The CDR3 is 15 amino acids. The CDR3 DNA sequence: TGTGCCAGCAGCCCCCGTATAGGCCCCAACTATGGCTACACCTTC. It specifies CASSPRIGPNYGYTF.

This clone was counted only a few times. The chain couples TRBV4-3 to TRBJ2-2; 9 positions agree with TRBD2. V shed 2 bases and J 0 bases; nucleotides not matched to a gene: 7. Germline V gives CDR1 LGHNA, CDR2 YSLEER. The length of the CDR3 is 18 residues. The CDR3 coding sequence is TGCGCCAGCAGCCAACTACTAGCGGGCGCCCCGAACACCGGGGAGCTGTTTTTT. Its translation is CASSQLLAGAPNTGELFF.

This sequence joins TRBV10-3 and TRBJ2-5; D possibly corresponds to TRBD1 (6 bases). The last part of the DNA fits TRBJ2-7 better; the J call may be wrong. CDR1 ENHRY and CDR2 SYGVKD come from the germline V gene. The CDR3 loop spans 12 amino acids. The CDR3 bases are TGTGCCATCAGATCTTCAGGGGACGAGCAGTACTTC. Translation: CAIRSSGDEQYF.

A word on this clone: The sample holds other DNA sequences that translate to the same CDR3. The rearrangement links TRBV15 to TRBJ2-1; D might be TRBD2 (5 bases). The CDR3 has 16 residues. V lost 1 base and J lost 0, with 10 bases in between. Germline assignment: CDR1 LNHNV and CDR2 YYDKDF (reference sequence). The CDR3 DNA reads as TGTGCCACCAGCAGAGGGGGAGTTAGCTCCTACAATGAGCAGTTCTTC. It yields the protein CATSRGGVSSYNEQFF.

This chain joins TRBV7-3 and TRBJ1-6; D gene unclear. There are 14 residues in the CDR3. Trimming shortened V by 1 base and J by 7 bases, and 8 bases separated the two germline ends. Germline CDR1 SGHTA, CDR2 FQGTGA. CDR3: CASSLMGANSPLHF. CDR3 coding DNA: TGTGCCAGCAGCTTAATGGGCGCGAATTCACCCCTCCACTTT. The variable domain in full, completed from reference TRBV7-3 and TRBJ1-6, reads GAGVSQTPSNKVTEKGKYVELRCDPISGHTALYWYRQSLGQGPEFLIYFQGTGAADDSGLPNDRFFAVRPEGSVSTLKIQRTERGDSAVYLCASSLMGANSPLHFGNGTRLTVT.

The chain recombines TRBV5-4 with TRBJ2-1; D is possibly TRBD1 (5 bases). In germline, CDR1 is SGHNT, CDR2 YYREEE (reference sequence). The CDR3 consists of 12 residues. The V end lost 4 bases, the J end lost 8 bases, and 10 bases lay between the germline ends. CDR3 amino acids: CASSPTRDEQFF. In DNA, the CDR3 is TGTGCCAGCAGCCCAACCAGGGATGAGCAGTTCTTC.

This clone was seen a few times. The chain uses TRBV29-1 and TRBJ1-2; D unclear. Trimming pared 6 bases from V and 6 bases from J, leaving 14 bases between. Germline loops: CDR1 SQVTM, CDR2 ANQGSEA. The CDR3 is made up of 12 amino acids. The DNA of the CDR3 is TGCAGCGTCCCCGACCAGAGCAATGGCTACACCTTC. Its protein is CSVPDQSNGYTF.

The chain links TRBV7-2 to TRBJ2-3, with 10 bases lining up with TRBD2. Germline lookup yields CDR1 SGHTA and CDR2 FQGNSA. This CDR3 is built from 16 residues. The junction had 3 bases not matched to a gene; V was cut back by 2 bases and J by 1 base. This CDR3 reads CASSLRGTSGTDTQYF. CDR3 nucleotide sequence: TGTGCCAGCAGCTTAAGGGGGACTAGCGGCACAGATACGCAGTATTTT.